These 30 T cell receptor beta chains originate from one sample sequenced in a study of blood T cell repertoires in COVID-19. Only in-frame clones appear in the TCRdb table, and some are missing; sequencing was by immunoSEQ multiplex PCR. The repertoire holds under 150,000 clones, around nine tenths seen once, with about 4.1% in the top ten. The sequenced sample was peripheral blood. Source of these receptors: a woman aged 35 to 49 with acute or convalescent COVID-19.

The V call is TRBV6-5, the J call TRBJ1-4, with no clear D. The CDR3 contains 15 residues. The germline V gene encodes CDR1 MNHEY and CDR2 SVGAGI. Trimming removed 0 bases from V and 5 bases from J, with 10 bases in between. Written as DNA, the CDR3 is TGTGCCAGCAGTTACTCGTGGGAGACAAATGAAAAACTGTTTTTT. This codes for CASSYSWETNEKLFF.

The chain links TRBV19 to TRBJ2-3; TRBD2 might be the D (6 bases). The germline V gene has CDR1 LNHDA and CDR2 SQIVND (reference sequence). V was pared by 5 bases and J by 1 base, with 10 bases between. The CDR3 spans 14 residues. In DNA, the CDR3 is TGTGCCAGTAGTCACAAGCGGGGCACAGATACGCAGTATTTT. Protein: CASSHKRGTDTQYF.

V is TRBV27 and J is TRBJ1-2; TRBD1 matches 7 bases. The J segment lost 4 bases and the V segment lost 5 bases, leaving 7 bases of the junction unmatched. Germline lookup yields CDR1 MNHEY and CDR2 SMNVEV (reference sequence). CDR3 length equals 14 residues. This CDR3 reads CASSPTTGAYGYTF. The DNA for the CDR3 is TGTGCCAGCAGTCCGACCACAGGGGCCTATGGCTACACCTTC.

V and J are TRBV6-5 and TRBJ2-5; TRBD1 is a possible D gene (5 bases). V lost 0 bases to trimming and J lost 2 bases, with 10 bases between them. Germline V gene lookup returns CDR1 MNHEY and CDR2 SVGAGI. The CDR3 is 15 residues long. Written as DNA, the CDR3 is TGTGCCAGCAGTTACTCGCTGACAGATCAAGAGACCCAGTACTTC. Translation: CASSYSLTDQETQYF.

J is TRBJ1-5 and V is TRBV6-7, with unresolved D. TRBV6-7 is noted as an ORF with a role that remains uncertain. This CDR3 contains 14 residues. The ends were cut back, 7 bases at V and 0 bases at J, with 10 bases in the middle. The CDR3 nucleotides are TGTGCCAGCAAAATACAGTATAGCAATCAGCCCCAGCATTTT. This codes for CASKIQYSNQPQHF.

The CDR3 region has the DNA TGTGCCAGCAGTTACTTAGCGGAGGGGGCGCAGGAGACCCAGTACTTC. Protein sequence: CASSYLAEGAQETQYF. The chain is built from TRBV6-5 and TRBJ2-5; D possibly corresponds to TRBD1 (7 bases). The V gene's germline CDR1 is MNHEY and CDR2 SVGAGI. V was trimmed by 1 base and J by 5 bases, leaving 17 bases between them. This CDR3 has 16 residues.

The genes are TRBV6-2 or TRBV6-3 and TRBJ2-2, with a possible D match to TRBD1 (5 bases). The ends were cut back, 5 bases at V and 1 base at J, with 5 bases in the middle. This CDR3 spans 13 amino acids. Germline V gives CDR1 MNHEY, CDR2 SVGEGT. CDR3 sequence (DNA): TGTGCCAGCAGTGGACAGAACACCGGGGAGCTGTTTTTT. Protein product: CASSGQNTGELFF.

The V and J genes are TRBV2 and TRBJ2-1; D is possibly TRBD2 (6 bases). Trimming removed 3 bases from V and 11 bases from J, with 20 bases in between. The germline V gene has CDR1 SNHLY and CDR2 FYNNEI. The CDR3 has 15 amino acids. This chain's CDR3 is CASSDNWRAAPQQFF. CDR3 bases: TGTGCCAGCAGTGATAACTGGAGGGCGGCACCTCAGCAGTTCTTC.

The chain links TRBV5-8 to TRBJ2-1; 11 nucleotides align to TRBD2. The CDR3 totals 15 residues. V gave up 6 bases and J gave up 5 bases; unmatched junction bases: 7. Germline CDR1 SGHTS, CDR2 YDEGEE. The CDR3 DNA reads TGTGCCAGCAACCCCCTAGCGGGGGGCCACAATGAGCAGTTCTTC. Its translation is CASNPLAGGHNEQFF. Drawing the rest from reference TRBV5-8 and TRBJ2-1, the complete variable domain is EAGVTQSPTHLIKTRGQQATLRCSPISGHTSVYWYQQALGLGLQFLLWYDEGEERNRGNFPPRFSGRQFPNYSSELNVNALELEDSALYLCASNPLAGGHNEQFFGPGTRLTVL.

The rearrangement links TRBV27 to TRBJ2-7, with D maybe TRBD2 (7 bases). The CDR3 has 16 residues. V was trimmed by 3 bases and J by 0 bases, leaving 15 bases between them. Germline CDR1 and CDR2: MNHEY and SMNVEV (reference sequence). This CDR3 reads CASSFIGGGTSYEQYF. The CDR3 DNA is TGTGCCAGCAGTTTCATAGGGGGGGGAACCTCCTACGAGCAGTACTTC.

V is TRBV20-1 and J is TRBJ2-1; 8 bases agree with TRBD2. Germline CDR1 reads DFQATT; CDR2 reads SNEGSKA (reference sequence). After removal of 3 bases from V and 10 bases from J, the junction contained 2 bases not matched to a gene. CDR3 size: 11 residues. The CDR3 region has the DNA TGCAGTGCTAGCCCTAGCGGGGAGCAGTTCTTC. Translating it yields CSASPSGEQFF.

The chain combines TRBV5-1 with TRBJ1-6, with TRBD1 matching 9 bases. With 7 bases clipped from V and 7 bases from J, the junction kept 6 bases outside the gene matches. This CDR3 spans 14 amino acids. Germline assignment: CDR1 SGHRS and CDR2 YFSETQ. The CDR3 spells CASRPGTGNSPLHF. The CDR3 nucleotides are TGCGCCAGCCGGCCCGGGACAGGGAATTCACCCCTCCACTTT.

The chain carries TRBV5-1 and TRBJ2-7; 8 bases align to TRBD2. V lost 5 bases, J lost 5 bases, and 9 bases stayed unmatched. The CDR3 has 14 amino acids. Germline V CDR1 and CDR2: SGHRS, YFSETQ. Here the CDR3 reads CASSSGLAFDEQYF. CDR3 nucleotides: TGCGCCAGCAGTTCTGGACTAGCCTTCGACGAGCAGTACTTC.

This chain links TRBV27 with TRBJ1-1; unclear D gene. The V gene lost 7 bases and the J gene lost 5 bases, with 8 bases spanning the gap. The CDR3 covers 11 residues. Germline-derived CDR1 and CDR2 are MNHEY and SMNVEV (reference sequence). CDR3 nucleotide sequence: TGTGCCAGCAAACCCAGGACTGAAGCTTTCTTT. This sequence encodes CASKPRTEAFF.

The J gene is TRBJ1-2, the V gene TRBV7-2; 7 nucleotides align to TRBD1. CDR3 length equals 16 residues. The V and J ends lost 5 bases and 3 bases, in that order; junction bases with no gene match: 12. The germline CDR1 and CDR2 sequences are SGHTA and FQGNSA. CDR3 DNA sequence: TGTGCCAGCAGCGGGTGGGACAGAGGATTTGACTATGGCTACACCTTC. Its protein product is CASSGWDRGFDYGYTF.

The chain has TRBV6-5 and TRBJ2-2; TRBD1 might be the D (5 bases). The CDR3 runs 15 residues. CDR1 is MNHEY, CDR2 SVGAGI, per germline. V was cut by 2 bases and J by 0 bases, with 7 bases left in between. This chain's CDR3 is CASSYGATNTGELFF. The CDR3 DNA sequence: TGTGCCAGCAGTTACGGGGCCACGAACACCGGGGAGCTGTTTTTT.

The V gene is TRBV7-2, the J gene TRBJ2-1, with D unclear. The length of the CDR3 is 15 residues. Trimming removed 1 base from V and 6 bases from J, with 13 bases in between. From germline, CDR1 is SGHTA and CDR2 FQGNSA. CDR3 loop: CASSLGPLVFNEQFF. CDR3 nucleotides: TGTGCCAGCAGCTTAGGCCCCTTAGTATTCAATGAGCAGTTCTTC.

This chain links TRBV6-5 with TRBJ2-7; 7 bases map to TRBD1. Germline loops: CDR1 MNHEY, CDR2 SVGAGI. The trim removed 11 bases at V and 7 bases at J, leaving 20 bases unmatched. CDR3 size: 15 residues. CDR3 DNA: TGTGCCGCCAGCAGGGGGACCGTGCAGGGGAAAGAGCAGTACTTC. It yields the protein CAASRGTVQGKEQYF.

The CDR3 reads CATSALRDRANQPQHF. The CDR3, as DNA: TGTGCCACCAGTGCCCTTAGGGACAGGGCAAATCAGCCCCAGCATTTT. This rearrangement joins TRBV24-1 to TRBJ1-5; 9 nucleotides align to TRBD1. V shed 5 bases, J shed 4 bases, and the junction held 8 bases outside the gene matches. The CDR3 covers 16 residues. Germline V CDR1 and CDR2: KGHDR, SFDVKD.

The V and J genes are TRBV7-6 and TRBJ1-4, with D maybe TRBD1 (5 bases). This CDR3 is built from 15 residues. V was pared by 4 bases and J by 8 bases, with 17 bases between. Germline V gene sequence: CDR1 SGHVS, CDR2 FNYEAQ. As DNA, the CDR3 is TGTGCCAGCAGCTCCAATAGTAGGGGATTAGAAAAACTGTTTTTT. Translation: CASSSNSRGLEKLFF.

The chain combines TRBV5-5 with TRBJ2-5; D unresolved. This CDR3 has 12 residues. Germline V gene lookup returns CDR1 SGHKS and CDR2 YYEKEE (reference sequence). Trimming removed 0 bases at V and 4 bases at J, with 4 bases between. DNA for the CDR3: TGTGCCAGCAGCTTGGCAGGAGAGACCCAGTACTTC. This sequence encodes CASSLAGETQYF.

This chain joins TRBV29-1 and TRBJ2-7; 9 nucleotides line up with TRBD1. CDR3 length equals 14 residues. Trimming at V came to 6 bases and at J to 4 bases, leaving 10 bases not matched to a gene. CDR1 is SQVTM and CDR2 is ANQGSEA in the germline V gene. Here the CDR3 reads CSVLTGGIPYEQYF. Written as DNA, the CDR3 is TGCAGCGTCCTGACAGGGGGAATACCGTACGAGCAGTACTTC.

This CDR3 reads CASSLDRGAYEQYF. DNA of the CDR3: TGTGCCAGCAGCTTAGACAGGGGGGCTTACGAGCAGTACTTC. This chain joins TRBV7-9 and TRBJ2-7, with TRBD1 matching 8 bases. This CDR3 region has 14 residues. V was pared by 1 base and J by 4 bases, with 3 bases of the junction left unmatched. The V gene's germline CDR1 is SEHNR and CDR2 FQNEAQ (reference sequence). The variable domain in full, with the rest retrieved from reference TRBV7-9 and TRBJ2-7, is DTGVSQNPRHKITKRGQNVTFRCDPISEHNRLYWYRQTLGQGPEFLTYFQNEAQLEKSRLLSDRFSAERPKGSFSTLEIQRTEQGDSAMYLCASSLDRGAYEQYFGPGTRLTVT.

Remarks on this clone: The sample holds other DNA sequences that translate to the same CDR3. V is TRBV10-3 and J is TRBJ2-7; 8 bases are shared with TRBD1. This CDR3 spans 14 amino acids. V gave up 0 bases and J gave up 2 bases; unmatched junction bases: 0. CDR1 is ENHRY and CDR2 is SYGVKD in the germline V gene. The CDR3 DNA reads TGTGCCATCAGTGAGTCGACAGGGGCCTACGAGCAGTACTTC. It yields the protein CAISESTGAYEQYF.

The J gene is TRBJ2-7, the V gene TRBV20-1; 11 bases match TRBD2. The J segment lost 2 bases and the V segment lost 6 bases, leaving 6 bases of the junction unmatched. The germline V gene encodes CDR1 DFQATT and CDR2 SNEGSKA (reference sequence). This CDR3 region has 14 residues. The CDR3 DNA is TGCAGTGCGAGTGATAGCGGGAGGGCCTACGAGCAGTACTTC. Encoded protein: CSASDSGRAYEQYF.

The V call is TRBV28, the J call TRBJ1-1, with TRBD1 matching over 7 bases. This CDR3 spans 14 amino acids. The germline CDR1 and CDR2 sequences are MDHEN and SYDVKM. Trimming took 6 bases from V and 0 from J; bases not matched to a gene: 4. The CDR3, as DNA: TGTGCCAGCAGGCTTGACAGGGTGAACACTGAAGCTTTCTTT. This codes for CASRLDRVNTEAFF.

V is TRBV6-2 or TRBV6-3 and J is TRBJ1-1; D possibly corresponds to TRBD1 (5 bases). Germline V CDR1 and CDR2: MNHEY, SVGEGT. There are 14 residues in the CDR3. The V end was cut by 5 bases, the J end by 0 bases, with 10 bases between. The CDR3 protein is CASSPGGMNTEAFF. CDR3 nucleotide sequence: TGTGCCAGCAGTCCCGGGGGGATGAACACTGAAGCTTTCTTT.

Only a few counts were recorded for this clone. The chain carries TRBV27 and TRBJ2-7; 8 nucleotides match TRBD1. Germline loops: CDR1 MNHEY, CDR2 SMNVEV (reference sequence). V lost 0 bases to trimming and J lost 0 bases; unmatched junction nucleotides: 10. The CDR3 runs to 18 residues. CDR3 amino acids: CASSLSPPGQAFSYEQYF. For the CDR3, the DNA is TGTGCCAGCAGTTTATCGCCTCCGGGACAGGCCTTCTCCTACGAGCAGTACTTC.

This sequence joins TRBV14 and TRBJ1-4, with D possibly TRBD1 on 6 matching bases. Germline assignment: CDR1 SGHDN and CDR2 FVKESK. V lost 0 bases and J 6 bases, leaving 17 bases between the germline ends. The CDR3 sequence is 17 residues long. This chain's CDR3 is CASSQDQGLGRDEKLFF. The CDR3, as DNA: TGTGCCAGCAGCCAAGACCAGGGGTTGGGGAGAGATGAAAAACTGTTTTTT.

The rearrangement uses TRBV5-4 and TRBJ2-7; possibly TRBD2 for D (5 bases). The V end was cut by 0 bases, the J end by 6 bases, with 16 bases between. The CDR3 has 15 amino acids. CDR1 SGHNT and CDR2 YYREEE come from the germline V gene (reference sequence). CDR3 nucleotides: TGTGCCAGCAGCTTGGATCTCGCGAGGGCCGCCGAGCAGTACTTC. Translated, it gives CASSLDLARAAEQYF.